The entry below describes one T cell receptor beta chain. As yet, its antigen is unknown. The data originate from a study of cytomegalovirus exposure and HLA in healthy donors. The study's findings and limits: As immune exposure information, only CMV serostatus was available. Cytomegalovirus status, reportedly, was diagnosed with high specificity and sensitivity by the classifier. Compared with the approximately 680-donor mean, an Asian-associated ancestry cluster reportedly had fewer N-insertions, according to a later analysis. Testing in vitro showed three CMV-associated chains specific for CMV antigens.

Primers: 60 Vbeta forward and 13 Jbeta reverse. The method was immunoSEQ multiplex PCR; TCRdb's version includes in-frame clones alone and lacks a portion of them. The sample lists approximately 130,000 clones, 64% occurring once. The CDR3 has 14 residues. From germline, CDR1 is LNHDA and CDR2 SQIVND (reference sequence). With 5 bases clipped from V and 3 bases from J, the junction kept 4 bases outside the gene matches. V usage is TRBV19 and J usage is TRBJ2-1, with 7 bases that match TRBD1. The sequence was collected from a middle-aged woman in good health and CMV-seronegative. The sequenced sample consisted of PBMCs. The CDR3 spells CASSPWDSYNEQFF. The CDR3 DNA is TGTGCCAGTAGTCCGTGGGACAGCTACAATGAGCAGTTCTTC.